This entry lists 26 T cell receptor beta chains sequenced from one sample in a study of blood T cells in healthy people across ages. The use of a sample-barcoded 5' primer and a J-beta primer mix characterized a second PCR of about 7 to 12 cycles. Each CDR3 protein is one row after TCRdb ran MiXCR on the 5' RACE reads. The data contain about 510,000 distinct CDR3 sequences, roughly a quarter of them singletons. The same data also went into a second study, on T cells of mothers and their children.

The sequenced sample consisted of blood. The receptors originated from a boy aged 2-15 years in good health.

This clonotype was seen a handful of times. This chain links TRBV10-3 with TRBJ2-3; 12 bases are a match to TRBD2. CDR3 length: 14 amino acids. V gave up 4 bases and J gave up 6 bases; unmatched junction bases: 2. Germline values: CDR1 ENHRY, CDR2 SYGVKD. CDR3 protein: CAISATSGSDTQYF. In nucleotides, the CDR3 is TGTGCCATCAGTGCGACTAGCGGGAGCGATACGCAGTATTTT.

CDR3 residues: CASSPGVFSGANVLTF. The CDR3 DNA reads as TGTGCCAGCAGCCCCGGGGTGTTCTCTGGGGCCAACGTCCTGACTTTC. The V and J genes are TRBV7-9 and TRBJ2-6; TRBD2 might be the D (5 bases). The ends were cut back, 5 bases at V and 0 bases at J, with 11 bases in the middle. Looked up from germline, CDR1 is SEHNR and CDR2 is FQNEAQ (reference sequence). CDR3 length: 16 residues.

This rearrangement joins TRBV5-1 to TRBJ2-5, with D possibly called TRBD1 or TRBD2 (5 bases each). Per germline, CDR1 SGHRS and CDR2 YFSETQ. V was shortened by 1 base and J by 7 bases, with 20 bases between the two germline ends. This CDR3 has 16 amino acids. CDR3 region: CASSLYLSGDEVTQYF. The CDR3 nucleotides read TGCGCCAGCAGCTTGTATTTGTCTGGGGACGAGGTGACCCAGTACTTC.

This clonotype was counted between two and nine times. The rearrangement joins TRBV7-3 to TRBJ2-1; 9 nucleotides line up with TRBD2. Germline-derived CDR1 and CDR2 are SGHTA and FQGTGA. Trimming cost V 2 bases and J 9 bases; bases outside gene matches: 8. The CDR3 contains 15 residues. The CDR3 is CASSLLRGGQGEQFF. CDR3 sequence (DNA): TGTGCCAGCAGCTTACTGCGGGGGGGTCAAGGTGAGCAGTTCTTC.

J is TRBJ2-7 and V is TRBV12-3 or TRBV12-4, with 8 positions matching TRBD2. With V trimmed by 3 bases and J by 11 bases, 3 bases remained unmatched. The CDR3 is made up of 11 amino acids. The CDR3 DNA is TGTGCCAGCAGTTTCCGCGGGAGGAAGTACTTC. Translating it yields CASSFRGRKYF.

This clonotype was seen more than once but under ten times. The chain carries TRBV20-1 and TRBJ1-5; 9 bases are shared with TRBD1. The CDR3 runs to 16 residues. V was pared by 3 bases and J by 0 bases, with 6 bases of the junction left unmatched. Germline-derived CDR1 and CDR2 are DFQATT and SNEGSKA (reference sequence). CDR3 loop: CSASRGTGYSNQPQHF. The CDR3, as DNA: TGCAGTGCTAGCAGGGGGACAGGGTATAGCAATCAGCCCCAGCATTTT.

The table lists this clonotype with a few counts. The J gene is TRBJ2-5, the V gene TRBV20-1; 10 nucleotides match TRBD2. The germline V gene encodes CDR1 DFQATT and CDR2 SNEGSKA (reference sequence). The CDR3 is made up of 17 amino acids. J was trimmed by 3 bases and V by 0 bases; bases with no gene match: 10. CDR3 in DNA: TGCAGTGCTAGAGATTGGGCCGCTAGCGGGAGAAAAGAGACCCAGTACTTC. Amino acid sequence: CSARDWAASGRKETQYF.

The chain employs TRBV18 and TRBJ2-1; 14 nucleotides line up with TRBD2. The CDR3 length is 17 residues. Germline CDR1 KGHSH, CDR2 LQKENI. Trimming took 0 bases from V and 8 from J; bases not matched to a gene: 6. CDR3 coding DNA: TGTGCCAGCTCACCACCGGGACTAGCGGGAGTGCTGGATGAGCAGTTCTTC. Encoded protein: CASSPPGLAGVLDEQFF.

This clonotype was detected only a few times. This sequence joins TRBV7-2 and TRBJ2-3; D gene uncertain. The V gene's germline CDR1 is SGHTA and CDR2 FQGNSA. The CDR3 sequence is 14 residues long. Trimming took 1 base from V and 4 from J, leaving 9 bases between them. CDR3 sequence: CASSLEPHSDTQYF. In DNA form, the CDR3 reads TGTGCCAGCAGCTTAGAGCCCCATTCAGATACGCAGTATTTT.

The gene calls are TRBV24-1 and TRBJ1-5; weak D call: TRBD1 (6 bases). The germline CDR1 and CDR2 sequences are KGHDR and SFDVKD. The CDR3 consists of 18 residues. Trimming removed 3 bases from V and 2 bases from J, with 19 bases in between. The CDR3 DNA follows: TGTGCCACCAGTGATGCCTCCGACAGGTCTCTTGGCAATCAGCCCCAGCATTTT. Protein product: CATSDASDRSLGNQPQHF.

The chain joins TRBV20-1 to TRBJ2-3; D is unclear. V lost 3 bases and J lost 2, with 9 bases in between. This CDR3 contains 13 residues. The V gene's germline CDR1 is DFQATT and CDR2 SNEGSKA (reference sequence). The DNA for the CDR3 is TGCAGTGCTAGCATGGTGGCCACAGATACGCAGTATTTT. Protein sequence: CSASMVATDTQYF.

The genes are TRBV7-2 and TRBJ2-5; 8 bases fit TRBD2. Germline CDR1 and CDR2: SGHTA and FQGNSA. The CDR3 is 16 amino acids. The V gene end was trimmed by 0 bases and the J gene end by 4 bases; junction bases not matched to a gene: 7. The CDR3 coding sequence is TGTGCCAGCAGCTTAGCCGGGACTAGAAAACGAGAGACCCAGTACTTC. Translated: CASSLAGTRKRETQYF.

The V and J genes are TRBV28 and TRBJ2-5; D is perhaps TRBD1 (5 bases). The CDR3 contains 15 residues. Per the germline V gene, CDR1 is MDHEN and CDR2 is SYDVKM. The germline V and J ends were trimmed by 7 bases and 2 bases, with 17 bases remaining between them. The CDR3 DNA reads as TGTGCCAGCACCTCACAGGCCCCGGGTCAAGAGACCCAGTACTTC. Its translation: CASTSQAPGQETQYF.

This clonotype was seen a handful of times. The chain uses TRBV5-1 and TRBJ2-5; 11 bases match TRBD1. V was clipped by 4 bases and J by 4 bases; unmatched bases: 3. The CDR3 has 14 amino acids. Looked up from germline, CDR1 is SGHRS and CDR2 is YFSETQ. In DNA, the CDR3 is TGCGCCAGCAGCGGAGGGACAGGGGGAGAGACCCAGTACTTC. Translating gives CASSGGTGGETQYF.

The V call is TRBV7-8, the J call TRBJ2-3; D gene uncertain. The V end lost 9 bases, the J end lost 0 bases, and 19 bases lay between the germline ends. The CDR3 runs 16 residues. Germline CDR1 reads SGHVS; CDR2 reads FQNEAQ. The CDR3 region is CASSIGQVPSTDTQYF. CDR3 nucleotides: TGTGCCAGTAGCATTGGGCAGGTCCCTAGCACAGATACGCAGTATTTT.

The table lists this clonotype with a few counts. The V and J genes are TRBV5-6 and TRBJ1-2; weak D call: TRBD1 (5 bases). Germline V gene lookup returns CDR1 SGHDT and CDR2 YYEEEE. Deletions cut 4 bases from V and 4 bases from J, with 11 bases between. The CDR3 runs 13 residues. The CDR3 region is CASSHDSRYGYTF. CDR3 coding DNA: TGTGCCAGCAGCCACGACAGTCGCTATGGCTACACCTTC.

This clonotype was seen a handful of times. V gene TRBV20-1 combines with J gene TRBJ2-4; 9 bases fit TRBD1. J gave up 0 bases and V 2 bases, and 5 bases lay outside the gene matches. Germline CDR1 reads DFQATT; CDR2 reads SNEGSKA (reference sequence). This CDR3 has 16 residues. CDR3 nucleotide sequence: TGCAGTGCTAGAAGGGACAGGGTGCTAGCCAAAAACATTCAGTACTTC. It is translated as CSARRDRVLAKNIQYF.

The chain joins TRBV7-2 to TRBJ1-5, with 7 nucleotides matching TRBD1. V trimming: 4 bases; J trimming: 4 bases; junction bases outside the gene matches: 10. The CDR3 length is 16 residues. Germline CDR1 reads SGHTA; CDR2 reads FQGNSA. The CDR3 is CASSSTLTRGNQPQHF. As DNA, the CDR3 is TGTGCCAGCAGCTCAACTCTCACCAGGGGGAATCAGCCCCAGCATTTT.

This clonotype was recorded once. The genes are TRBV2 and TRBJ2-5; a weak D match, TRBD2 (6 bases). The J call may be faulty, since TRBJ2-1 better matches the DNA end. The CDR3 is 11 amino acids. Germline V lookup: CDR1 SNHLY, CDR2 FYNNEI. In nucleotides, the CDR3 is TGTGCCAGCAGTGGCGGGACTGAGCAGTTCTTC. Its protein is CASSGGTEQFF.

This clonotype was seen only a few times. The gene calls are TRBV20-1 and TRBJ1-1; 8 bases match TRBD1. V lost 3 bases, J lost 12 bases, and 6 bases stayed unmatched. The CDR3 totals 11 residues. Per germline, CDR1 DFQATT and CDR2 SNEGSKA (reference sequence). The CDR3 nucleotides are TGCAGTGCTAGTTGGGGACAGGCATCTTTCTTT. This gives the protein CSASWGQASFF.

This rearrangement joins TRBV14 to TRBJ2-3; possibly TRBD1 for D (6 bases). CDR3 length equals 14 residues. Trimming removed 4 bases from V and 3 bases from J, with 11 bases in between. Germline loops: CDR1 SGHDN, CDR2 FVKESK. DNA of the CDR3: TGTGCCAGCAGCCGACAGGAAAGGACAGATACGCAGTATTTT. Translating gives CASSRQERTDTQYF. Full variable domain (outside the CDR3, taken from reference TRBV14 and TRBJ2-3): EAGVTQFPSHSVIEKGQTVTLRCDPISGHDNLYWYRRVMGKEIKFLLHFVKESKQDESGMPNNRFLAERTGGTYSTLKVQPAELEDSGVYFCASSRQERTDTQYFGPGTRLTVL.

CDR3 sequence: CASRTSGGYEQFF. CDR3 coding DNA: TGTGCCAGTAGGACTAGCGGGGGCTATGAGCAGTTCTTC. V and J are TRBV19 and TRBJ2-1; TRBD2 aligns across 12 bases. This CDR3 comprises 13 residues. The germline V gene encodes CDR1 LNHDA and CDR2 SQIVND (reference sequence). J gave up 8 bases and V 6 bases, and 2 bases lay outside the gene matches.

The chain uses TRBV6-5 and TRBJ2-7; tentative D call: TRBD1 (5 bases). Germline-derived CDR1 and CDR2 are MNHEY and SVGAGI. V dropped 0 bases and J dropped 3 bases, with 12 bases sitting between them. CDR3 length: 15 residues. CDR3 in amino acids: CASSYSPRALYEQYF. The CDR3 nucleotides are TGTGCCAGCAGTTACTCCCCCAGGGCTCTCTACGAGCAGTACTTC.

The J gene is TRBJ2-1, the V gene TRBV20-1; D is perhaps TRBD1 (7 bases). Trimming stripped 0 bases from V and 7 bases from J, with 16 bases between. This CDR3 has 15 amino acids. The germline CDR1 and CDR2 sequences are DFQATT and SNEGSKA (reference sequence). The DNA of the CDR3 is TGCAGTGCTAGAGATTCGGCCAGGGGGGTTAATGAGCAGTTCTTC. This codes for CSARDSARGVNEQFF.

The V gene is TRBV12-3 or TRBV12-4, the J gene TRBJ1-2, with D perhaps TRBD1 (6 bases). Trimming removed 6 bases from V and 4 bases from J, with 18 bases in between. The CDR3 covers 15 residues. DNA for the CDR3: TGTGCCAGCAGCATACAGGGTAGATACGGCTATGGCTACACCTTC. Protein product: CASSIQGRYGYGYTF.

V is TRBV29-1 and J is TRBJ2-7; 12 nucleotides agree with TRBD1. Unmatched junction bases numbered 23, after V lost 4 bases and J lost 4 bases. The CDR3 spans 20 residues. Germline CDR1 and CDR2: SQVTM and ANQGSEA. The CDR3 is CSVGGLSGTGGKFYGYEQYF. The CDR3 DNA is TGCAGCGTTGGAGGTCTTTCCGGGACAGGGGGCAAGTTTTACGGGTACGAGCAGTACTTC.